The rows below give T cell receptor beta chains drawn from one sample of a study of siplizumab effects on memory and regulatory T cells. Clones were read by immunoSEQ multiplex PCR, and TCRdb kept only the in-frame ones, dropping some. This table has some 110,000 clones, 93% appearing once. The sequenced material came from CD4+ T cells sorted from blood. Receptors were obtained from a human donor in good health. Both conserved end residues are part of each CDR3. D genes are given only for firm matches. A clone size is listed for some rows: how often the clone was seen (once, few, many), or a class if it is expanded.

j_call v_call clone_size d_call cdr3_aa cdr3_nt
TRBJ2-7 TRBV19 once NA CASSMVAGYEQYF TGTGCCAGTAGTATGGTGGCTGGGTACGAGCAGTACTTC
TRBJ1-4 TRBV19 NA NA CASSTWSGTANEKLFF TGTGCCAGTAGTACCTGGTCGGGAACGGCTAATGAAAAACTGTTTTTT
TRBJ1-1 TRBV5-5 NA TRBD1 CASSLSRGHGDTEAFF TGTGCCAGCAGCTTATCCAGGGGGCACGGGGACACTGAAGCTTTCTTT
TRBJ2-5 TRBV28 NA NA CVVRGEETQYF TGTGTGGTTCGAGGTGAAGAGACCCAGTACTTC
TRBJ2-7 TRBV27 NA TRBD1 CASSWTGNEQYF TGTGCCAGCAGTTGGACAGGGAACGAGCAGTACTTC
TRBJ1-2 TRBV19 NA NA CASSIPFSGGGGDYGYTF TGTGCCAGTAGTATTCCTTTTTCGGGCGGAGGCGGGGACTATGGCTACACCTTC
TRBJ1-2 TRBV5-4 NA NA CASSLANYGYTF TGTGCCAGCAGCTTAGCTAACTATGGCTACACCTTC
TRBJ2-7 TRBV4-3 once NA CASSQVSEQYF TGCGCCAGCAGCCAAGTCAGCGAGCAGTACTTC
TRBJ2-3 TRBV6-6 NA NA CASKTKGIDTQYF TGTGCCAGCAAAACGAAGGGAATAGATACGCAGTATTTT
TRBJ2-7 TRBV19 NA TRBD1 CASSPSTGGSYEQYF TGTGCCAGTAGCCCTTCTACAGGGGGATCCTACGAGCAGTACTTC
TRBJ1-2 TRBV30 NA NA CAWRMSGNYGYTF TGTGCCTGGCGTATGTCAGGGAACTATGGCTACACCTTC
TRBJ2-3 TRBV27 once TRBD2 CATTPGGGGFTDTQYF TGTGCCACCACGCCTGGCGGGGGAGGTTTCACAGATACGCAGTATTTT
TRBJ2-7 TRBV5-8 NA NA CASSLLHAYEQYF TGTGCCAGCAGCTTATTACACGCCTACGAGCAGTACTTC
TRBJ2-7 TRBV2 once NA CASLGQGYEQYF TGTGCCAGCCTAGGGCAGGGCTACGAGCAGTACTTC
TRBJ2-3 TRBV30 NA NA CAWSRTLAQYF TGTGCCTGGAGTAGGACCCTCGCGCAGTATTTT
TRBJ1-1 TRBV7-2 once NA CASSRTRVNTEAFF TGTGCCAGCAGCCGCACGCGGGTGAACACTGAAGCTTTCTTT
TRBJ2-7 TRBV5-6 NA NA CASTPWAGHSYEQYF TGTGCCAGCACCCCGTGGGCAGGACACTCCTACGAGCAGTACTTC
TRBJ2-5 TRBV5-4 NA TRBD1 CASSTGQEETQYF TGTGCCAGCAGCACCGGACAGGAAGAGACCCAGTACTTC
TRBJ2-1 TRBV5-5 NA NA CASSLLHGSSYNEQFF TGTGCCAGCAGCTTGCTTCACGGGAGCTCCTACAATGAGCAGTTCTTC
TRBJ1-3 TRBV9 NA TRBD1 CASSVADRVDRNTIYF TGTGCCAGCAGCGTAGCCGACAGGGTGGATAGAAACACCATATATTTT
TRBJ1-2 TRBV5-1 NA NA CASSLGKANYGYTF TGCGCCAGCAGCTTGGGGAAGGCGAACTATGGCTACACCTTC
TRBJ2-7 TRBV19 few NA CASSIRFWAAPHEQYF TGTGCCAGTAGTATACGGTTTTGGGCAGCTCCTCACGAGCAGTACTTC
TRBJ1-6 TRBV30 NA NA CAWSARRGGFNSPLHF TGTGCCTGGAGTGCACGACGCGGGGGATTTAATTCACCCCTCCACTTT
TRBJ1-1 TRBV6-1 NA NA CASSRRKGVDTEAFF TGTGCCAGCTCCCGAAGGAAAGGGGTGGACACTGAAGCTTTCTTT
TRBJ1-1 TRBV6-5 NA NA CASSSPRGNTEAFF TGTGCCAGCAGCTCTCCGCGGGGGAACACTGAAGCTTTCTTT
TRBJ1-2 TRBV5-1 NA TRBD1 CASSLDSSGGGYGYTF TGCGCCAGCAGCTTGGATTCGTCAGGGGGAGGCTATGGCTACACCTTC
TRBJ1-1 TRBV21-1 NA NA CAGKGGWYTEAFF TGTGCCGGTAAGGGGGGGTGGTACACTGAAGCTTTCTTT
TRBJ1-1 TRBV7-9 few NA CASSPIGSKAFF TGTGCCAGCAGCCCCATCGGTTCTAAAGCTTTCTTT
TRBJ2-7 TRBV4-2 NA NA CASSQDYGNEQYF TGTGCCAGCAGCCAAGATTACGGGAACGAGCAGTACTTC
TRBJ1-1 TRBV6-5 NA NA CASSYGGLGTEAFF TGTGCCAGCAGTTATGGGGGCTTAGGCACTGAAGCTTTCTTT
TRBJ1-1 TRBV6-1 NA TRBD1 CASSGPRGWTNTEAFF TGTGCCAGCAGTGGACCCAGGGGGTGGACGAACACTGAAGCTTTCTTT
TRBJ2-1 TRBV12-2 NA NA CASRLPTTGRLSISYNEQFF TGTGCAAGTCGCTTACCGACCACGGGGAGACTTTCTATCTCCTACAATGAGCAGTTCTTC
TRBJ1-2 TRBV7-8 once TRBD1 CASSLDGTGYGYTF TGTGCCAGCAGCCTAGATGGGACAGGGTATGGCTACACCTTC
TRBJ2-2 TRBV15 NA TRBD1 CATSIPAGQGNTGELFF TGTGCCACCAGCATTCCGGCGGGACAGGGGAACACCGGGGAGCTGTTTTTT
TRBJ2-7 TRBV7-9 NA TRBD1 CASSRTGSAYEQYF TGTGCCAGCAGCCGGACAGGGTCGGCCTACGAGCAGTACTTC
TRBJ2-3 TRBV27 once NA CASSLGTPPSDTQYF TGTGCCAGCAGTTTAGGGACGCCCCCGTCAGATACGCAGTATTTT
TRBJ2-7 TRBV6-5 NA NA CASRQSYEQYF TGTGCCAGCAGACAGAGCTACGAGCAGTACTTC
TRBJ2-7 TRBV10-3 NA TRBD2 CAISGTSYEQYF TGTGCCATCAGCGGGACTAGCTACGAGCAGTACTTC
TRBJ2-7 TRBV30 NA NA CAWRRGHDSYEQYF TGTGCCTGGAGGCGGGGACACGACTCCTACGAGCAGTACTTC
TRBJ2-5 TRBV25-1 NA NA CASSELDLETQYF TGTGCCAGCAGTGAGTTGGATCTAGAGACCCAGTACTTC
TRBJ1-3 TRBV4-2 NA TRBD1 CASSSGQGSGNTIYF TGTGCCAGCAGCTCGGGACAGGGCTCTGGAAACACCATATATTTT
TRBJ2-7 TRBV5-4 NA TRBD2 CASSRKPALWREGLPGEQYF TGTGCCAGCAGCCGCAAACCAGCCCTCTGGCGGGAGGGCCTGCCGGGCGAGCAGTACTTC
TRBJ1-3 TRBV5-1 NA NA CASSRQERTLMEGNTIYF TGCGCCAGCAGTCGTCAGGAAAGGACCCTTATGGAAGGAAACACCATATATTTT
TRBJ2-5 TRBV7-2 NA TRBD1 CASSRDRGRGETQYF TGTGCCAGCAGCCGAGACAGGGGGCGAGGTGAGACCCAGTACTTC
TRBJ2-5 TRBV7-3 NA NA CASSQTGTHQETQYF TGTGCCAGCAGCCAGACCGGGACTCACCAAGAGACCCAGTACTTC
TRBJ2-5 TRBV7-2 NA NA CASSPGATIQETQYF TGTGCCAGCAGCCCCGGGGCGACTATACAAGAGACCCAGTACTTC
TRBJ2-1 TRBV4-1 NA TRBD2 CASSQVSGGAHNEQFF TGCGCCAGCAGCCAAGTCAGCGGGGGGGCTCACAATGAGCAGTTCTTC
TRBJ1-2 TRBV5-4 NA NA CASSPPGQNYGYTF TGTGCCAGCAGCCCCCCGGGACAAAACTATGGCTACACCTTC
TRBJ2-7 TRBV19 once TRBD1 CASSRDRAVYEQYF TGTGCCAGTAGTAGGGACAGGGCGGTCTACGAGCAGTACTTC
TRBJ2-7 TRBV5-1 NA TRBD1 CASSLRQGSYEQYF TGCGCCAGCAGCTTAAGACAGGGCTCCTACGAGCAGTACTTC
TRBJ1-1 TRBV12-2 NA NA CASRLEYRPRGTEAFF TGTGCAAGTCGCTTAGAATATCGGCCGCGAGGCACTGAAGCTTTCTTT
TRBJ1-5 TRBV30 NA NA CAWSVGSGDQPQHF TGTGCCTGGAGTGTAGGCAGTGGAGATCAGCCCCAGCATTTT
TRBJ2-1 TRBV6-6 NA NA CASSSFGLSGNEQFF TGTGCCAGCAGTTCCTTCGGACTGAGCGGGAATGAGCAGTTCTTC
TRBJ2-5 TRBV29-1 NA TRBD1 CSVNNRGRETQYF TGCAGCGTCAACAACAGGGGTAGGGAGACCCAGTACTTC
TRBJ2-6 TRBV2 once TRBD1 CASSDPGTGNGANVLTF TGTGCCAGCAGCGATCCCGGGACAGGGAACGGGGCCAACGTCCTGACTTTC
TRBJ1-1 TRBV5-4 NA NA CASSLGTNTEAFF TGTGCCAGCAGCTTGGGGACGAACACTGAAGCTTTCTTT